The rows below give T cell receptor beta chains drawn from one sample of a study of chemoradiotherapy in HPV16-positive cancers. Measured with immunoSEQ multiplex PCR; TCRdb has only the in-frame clones, and not every one. The table shows some 930 clones, with 87% occurring only once. The specimen was tumor tissue, collected from a patient who underwent chemoradiotherapy. The source of these receptors is a human donor with HPV-associated anogenital cancer. The CDR3 runs from the conserved cysteine through the conserved F or W. Fields, in order: clone size, J gene, V gene, D gene, CDR3 DNA, CDR3 protein. D genes are given only for firm matches. Expanded clones get a size class; other rows say once, few or many, or leave the size out.

large,TRBJ1-2,TRBV9,TRBD1,TGTGCCAGCAGCGGAGATGGACAGGGGGTCTATGGCTACACCTTC,CASSGDGQGVYGYTF
NA,TRBJ2-5,TRBV5-1,TRBD2,TGCGCCAGCAGCTTGGAGCCTAGCGGGGGGTGGGAGACCCAGTACTTC,CASSLEPSGGWETQYF
NA,TRBJ1-2,TRBV7-9,NA,TGTGCCAGCAGCTTAGCGGACTATGGCTACACCTTC,CASSLADYGYTF
few,TRBJ1-1,TRBV28,TRBD1,TGTGCCAGCAGTTCGTACAGGGGGCTGGGCACTGAAGCTTTCTTT,CASSSYRGLGTEAFF
NA,TRBJ1-3,TRBV5-5,NA,TGTGCCAGCAGCCTACAGGCTGGGTTCTCTGGAAACACCATATATTTT,CASSLQAGFSGNTIYF
NA,TRBJ1-4,TRBV19,NA,TGTGCCAGTAGTAAACAGGTCATTAATGAAAAACTGTTTTTT,CASSKQVINEKLFF
NA,TRBJ1-1,TRBV4-2,NA,TGTGCCAGCAGCCAGCCCAGGGGTGTTGACACTGAAGCTTTCTTT,CASSQPRGVDTEAFF
once,TRBJ2-6,TRBV11-2,NA,TGTGCCAGCAAGCAACAAAGTCGGGCCAACGTCCTGACTTTC,CASKQQSRANVLTF
few,TRBJ1-3,TRBV25-1,NA,TGTGCCAGCAGTGAGCAGGGAAACACCATATATTTT,CASSEQGNTIYF
few,TRBJ1-1,TRBV6-5,NA,TGTGCCAGCAGCCAACTAGGTGGGGTGAACACTGAAGCTTTCTTT,CASSQLGGVNTEAFF
NA,TRBJ1-4,TRBV5-8,NA,TGTGCCAGCAGCCGCGGGGGGGGACTGTTTTTT,CASSRGGGLFF
NA,TRBJ2-1,TRBV9,TRBD2,TGTGCCAGCAGCCCCCGGACTAGTGCTGGCGGTGAGCAGTTCTTC,CASSPRTSAGGEQFF
NA,TRBJ2-3,TRBV29-1,NA,TGCAGCGTTGAGGGGGACAGCACAGATACGCAGTATTTT,CSVEGDSTDTQYF
NA,TRBJ1-6,TRBV7-2,NA,TGTGCCAGCAGCTTATTGGGGCAGGGCGGTTCACCCCTCCACTTT,CASSLLGQGGSPLHF
NA,TRBJ1-1,TRBV7-9,NA,TGTGCCAGCAGCTTAATTGCAGAGGGGAACACTGAAGCTTTCTTT,CASSLIAEGNTEAFF
NA,TRBJ2-1,TRBV4-3,TRBD1,TGCGCCAGCAGCCAAGAGGGGGGGACAGGGGGCAATGAGCAGTTCTTC,CASSQEGGTGGNEQFF
NA,TRBJ2-2,TRBV5-6,NA,TGTGCCAGCAGCTATGGGGCCGGGGAGCTGTTTTTT,CASSYGAGELFF
NA,TRBJ2-1,TRBV19,NA,TGTGCCAGTACGGAGAGAACTATTTACAATGAGCAGTTCTTC,CASTERTIYNEQFF
NA,TRBJ1-6,TRBV4-2,NA,TGTGCCAGCAGCCAAGAACTGGCAGGGGTAAATTCACCCCTCCACTTT,CASSQELAGVNSPLHF
NA,TRBJ2-1,TRBV5-5,TRBD1,TGTGCCAGCAGCAACGAAGGGGGCGGGAATGAGCAGTTCTTC,CASSNEGGGNEQFF
NA,TRBJ2-7,TRBV18,NA,TGTGCCAGCTCACCACCGGGCCAGGGCGCGCCTTACGAGCAGTACTTC,CASSPPGQGAPYEQYF
NA,TRBJ2-7,TRBV18,NA,TGTGCCAGCTCACCAAACTCGTTGGTGGGTTCCTACGAGCAGTACTTC,CASSPNSLVGSYEQYF
NA,TRBJ1-1,TRBV6-5,NA,TGTGCCAGCAGCCGCCCAGGGCACACTGAAGCTTTCTTT,CASSRPGHTEAFF
NA,TRBJ2-2,TRBV4-3,TRBD2,TGCGCCAGCAGCCAAGTTTGGCGGGGAGGGACCGGGGAGCTGTTTTTT,CASSQVWRGGTGELFF
NA,TRBJ1-1,TRBV30,NA,TGTGCCTGGAACGCCATAACGCACACTGAAGCTTTCTTT,CAWNAITHTEAFF
NA,TRBJ2-7,TRBV5-4,NA,TGTGCCAGCAGCTTGGCCGGACGGGCCAGCTCCTACGAGCAGTACTTC,CASSLAGRASSYEQYF
NA,TRBJ1-1,TRBV6-5,NA,TGTGCCAGCAGACCCTCTCCAGGGAGGAGGACTGAAGCTTTCTTT,CASRPSPGRRTEAFF
NA,TRBJ1-2,TRBV7-9,TRBD1,TGTGCCAGCAGCTTCACTCAGACAGGGGGATCTGGCTACACCTTC,CASSFTQTGGSGYTF
NA,TRBJ2-1,TRBV4-2,TRBD1,TGTGCCAGCAGCCAAGCCAGGGGGACCTACAATGAGCAGTTCTTC,CASSQARGTYNEQFF
NA,TRBJ1-1,TRBV12-5,NA,TGTGCTAGTGGTCAAATCGGAGGGGACACTGAAGCTTTCTTT,CASGQIGGDTEAFF
NA,TRBJ1-1,TRBV18,NA,TGTGCCAGCTCACCAAAGGCGGAAGCTTCGGAAGCTTTCTTT,CASSPKAEASEAFF
NA,TRBJ2-3,TRBV5-1,TRBD2,TGCGCCAGCAGCCTGAGCGGGGAGACGGGAGATACGCAGTATTTT,CASSLSGETGDTQYF
NA,TRBJ2-5,TRBV13,TRBD2,TGTGCCAGCAGCTTACGTGGGGGGGTCGGAGAGACCCAGTACTTC,CASSLRGGVGETQYF
once,TRBJ1-1,TRBV7-2,NA,TGTGCCAGCAGGTGGGGGCCTGAAGCTTTCTTT,CASRWGPEAFF
NA,TRBJ1-4,TRBV29-1,TRBD1,TGCAGCGGGTGGACAGGGGAAAAACTGTTTTTT,CSGWTGEKLFF
once,TRBJ2-1,TRBV27,NA,TGTGCCAGCAGTTTATTTCCTAGCCAAAGAAATGAGCAGTTCTTC,CASSLFPSQRNEQFF
NA,TRBJ2-2,TRBV14,TRBD1,TGTGCCAGCAGCCACCCCGGGACAGGTACCACCGGGGAGCTGTTTTTT,CASSHPGTGTTGELFF
NA,TRBJ2-7,TRBV10-2,TRBD1,TGCGCCAGCAGACAGGGGCCGTACGAGCAGTACTTC,CASRQGPYEQYF
NA,TRBJ2-7,TRBV21-1,NA,TGTGCCAGCAGCAAAACCCAGAGGGTGGGGGAGCAGTACTTC,CASSKTQRVGEQYF
NA,TRBJ2-7,TRBV7-6,NA,TGTGCCAGCAGCGAAGATTCGGGCTTATCAATCTACGAGCAGTACTTC,CASSEDSGLSIYEQYF
NA,TRBJ1-3,TRBV6-5,NA,TGTGCCAGCAGTTACTCCCTAGTGGGGCCCGGAAACACCATATATTTT,CASSYSLVGPGNTIYF
NA,TRBJ1-6,TRBV7-3,NA,TGTGCCAGCAGCCGTATGGACAGTCTCAATTCACCCCTCCACTTT,CASSRMDSLNSPLHF
NA,TRBJ1-4,TRBV5-6,NA,TGTGCCAGCAGCATTAGGATTAGTGGTGAAAAACTGTTTTTT,CASSIRISGEKLFF
NA,TRBJ2-5,TRBV5-8,TRBD2,TGTGCCAGCAGCCCGAGTAGCGGGGGGCCGCGTCTCCAAGAGACCCAGTACTTC,CASSPSSGGPRLQETQYF
NA,TRBJ1-1,TRBV19,NA,TGTGCCAGTAGTATAAGTCGGTGGAACAGGGACACTGAAGCTTTCTTT,CASSISRWNRDTEAFF